This T cell receptor (beta chain) was documented in a study of blood T cell repertoires in COVID-19. This clone occurred a few times. V trimming: 4 bases; J trimming: 2 bases; junction bases outside the gene matches: 8. The CDR3 runs to 16 residues. Germline V gene lookup returns CDR1 KGHDR and CDR2 SFDVKD. Measured with immunoSEQ multiplex PCR; TCRdb has only the in-frame clones, and not every one. The data show about 73,000 clones, approximately 83% seen once. The sample comprised peripheral blood. This receptor was obtained from a woman aged 60-75 years with acute or convalescent COVID-19. This rearrangement joins TRBV24-1 to TRBJ2-7; TRBD1 matches 9 bases. CDR3 sequence reads: CATSDSGQGRTYEQYF. The CDR3 DNA is TGTGCCACCAGTGACTCCGGACAGGGGAGGACCTACGAGCAGTACTTC.